One sample yielded the 6 T cell receptor beta chains listed below, sequenced in a study. Each CDR3 protein is one row after TCRdb ran MiXCR on the RT-PCR reads. The sample has about 680,000 distinct CDR3 sequences, 11% to 15% seen once. Sequenced input: memory CD4+ T cells from blood. These receptors originate from a female donor in good health, serving as a healthy control.

This clonotype has a handful of counts. The chain uses TRBV14 and TRBJ2-7, with D tentatively TRBD1 or TRBD2 (5 bases each). In germline, CDR1 is SGHDN, CDR2 FVKESK. The CDR3 loop spans 14 amino acids. V was shortened by 1 base and J by 2 bases, with 9 bases between the two germline ends. CDR3: CASSQVRGPYEQYF. The DNA of the CDR3 is TGTGCCAGCAGCCAAGTACGGGGCCCCTACGAGCAGTACTTC.

This clonotype was observed many times. V usage is TRBV4-1 and J usage is TRBJ2-1; unclear D gene. CDR1 MGHRA and CDR2 YSYEKL come from the germline V gene. The CDR3 spans 15 residues. V lost 0 bases to trimming and J lost 9 bases, with 15 bases between them. CDR3 sequence: CASSQEITTPREQFF. CDR3 DNA: TGCGCCAGCAGCCAAGAGATCACGACCCCTCGTGAGCAGTTCTTC.

A few counts support this clonotype. V is TRBV12-3 or TRBV12-4 and J is TRBJ1-4; 7 bases match TRBD1. V lost 5 bases and J lost 12; bases outside the gene matches: 9. The CDR3 spans 13 residues. CDR3: CASSPGQLGELFF. CDR3 nucleotide sequence: TGTGCCAGCAGTCCGGGACAGTTGGGAGAACTGTTTTTT.

The gene calls are TRBV20-1 and TRBJ1-3, with a weak D call TRBD1 (6 bases). V lost 0 bases, J lost 2 bases, and 17 bases lay in between. The CDR3 runs to 17 residues. Germline lookup yields CDR1 DFQATT and CDR2 SNEGSKA (reference sequence). The CDR3: CSARDLGTRGAGNTIYF. The CDR3 region has the DNA TGCAGTGCTAGAGATCTTGGGACAAGGGGTGCTGGAAACACCATATATTTT.

This clonotype was seen more than once but under ten times. J is TRBJ1-2 and V is TRBV6-6; D not resolved. Germline values: CDR1 MNHNY, CDR2 SVGAGI (reference sequence). V gave up 4 bases and J gave up 5 bases, with 11 bases separating them. The CDR3 loop spans 13 amino acids. CDR3 in amino acids: CASSSPEEYGYTF. DNA for the CDR3: TGTGCCAGCAGTTCCCCCGAAGAATATGGCTACACCTTC.

The rearrangement links TRBV7-9 to TRBJ1-1, with TRBD1 matching over 8 bases. V dropped 5 bases and J dropped 7; count of bases not matched to a gene: 9. The germline CDR1 and CDR2 sequences are SEHNR and FQNEAQ (reference sequence). The CDR3 runs to 14 residues. This chain's CDR3 is CASSIGQGTIEAFF. CDR3 DNA sequence: TGTGCCAGCAGCATCGGACAGGGCACCATTGAAGCTTTCTTT.